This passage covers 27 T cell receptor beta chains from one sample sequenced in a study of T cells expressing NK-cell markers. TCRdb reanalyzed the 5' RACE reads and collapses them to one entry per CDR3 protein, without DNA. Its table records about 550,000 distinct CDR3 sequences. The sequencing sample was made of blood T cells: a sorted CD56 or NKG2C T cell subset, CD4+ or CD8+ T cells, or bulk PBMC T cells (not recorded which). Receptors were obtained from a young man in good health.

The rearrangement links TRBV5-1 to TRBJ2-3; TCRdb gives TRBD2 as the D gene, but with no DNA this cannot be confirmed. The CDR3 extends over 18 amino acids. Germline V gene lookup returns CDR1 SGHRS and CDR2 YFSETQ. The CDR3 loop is CASSFGTSGSRSTDTQYF.

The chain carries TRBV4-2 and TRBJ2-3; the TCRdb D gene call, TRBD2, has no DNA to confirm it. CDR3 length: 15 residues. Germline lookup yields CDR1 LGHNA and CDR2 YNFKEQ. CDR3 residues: CASSQSRGWADTQYF.

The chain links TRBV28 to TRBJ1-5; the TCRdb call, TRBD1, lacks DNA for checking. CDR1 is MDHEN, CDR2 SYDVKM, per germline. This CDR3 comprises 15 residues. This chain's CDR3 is CASSFTGVGNQPQHF.

CDR3 amino acids: CASSQNKTRDSHQETQYF. The chain links TRBV21-1 to TRBJ2-5; lacking DNA, the TRBD1 call made by TCRdb goes unchecked. TRBV21-1 is listed as a pseudogene. The CDR3 spans 18 residues.

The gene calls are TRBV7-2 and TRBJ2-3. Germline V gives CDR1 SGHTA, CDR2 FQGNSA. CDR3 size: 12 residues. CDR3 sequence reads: CASSLFSDTQYF.

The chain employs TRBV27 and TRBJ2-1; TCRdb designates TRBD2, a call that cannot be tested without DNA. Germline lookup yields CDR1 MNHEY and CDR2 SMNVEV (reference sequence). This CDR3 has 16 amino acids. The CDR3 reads CASSFLSAGGLNEQFF.

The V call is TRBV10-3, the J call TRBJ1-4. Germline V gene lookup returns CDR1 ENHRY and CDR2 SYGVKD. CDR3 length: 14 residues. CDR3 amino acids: CAISEATANEKLFF.

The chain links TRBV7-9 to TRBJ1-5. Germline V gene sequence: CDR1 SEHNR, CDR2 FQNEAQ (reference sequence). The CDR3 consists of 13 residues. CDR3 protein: CASSLPGNQPQHF.

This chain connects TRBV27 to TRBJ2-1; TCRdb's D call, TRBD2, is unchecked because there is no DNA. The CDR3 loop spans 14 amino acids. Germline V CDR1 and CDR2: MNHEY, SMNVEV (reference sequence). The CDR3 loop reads CASTVAGRYNEQFF.

The CDR3: CASSLGFDTKDTQYF. The chain recombines TRBV5-1 with TRBJ2-3. There are 15 residues in the CDR3. The germline V gene has CDR1 SGHRS and CDR2 YFSETQ.

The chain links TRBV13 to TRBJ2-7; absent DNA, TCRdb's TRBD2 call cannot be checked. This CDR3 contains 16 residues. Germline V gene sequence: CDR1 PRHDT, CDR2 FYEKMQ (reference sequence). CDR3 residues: CASSHIAGEDSDEQYF. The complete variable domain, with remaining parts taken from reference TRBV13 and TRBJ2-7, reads AAGVIQSPRHLIKEKRETATLKCYPIPRHDTVYWYQQGPGQDPQFLISFYEKMQSDKGSIPDRFSAQQFSDYHSELNMSSLELGDSALYFCASSHIAGEDSDEQYFGPGTRLTVT.

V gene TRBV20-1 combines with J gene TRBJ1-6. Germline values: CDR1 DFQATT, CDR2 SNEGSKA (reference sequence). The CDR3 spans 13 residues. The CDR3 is CSARWPEGSPLHF.

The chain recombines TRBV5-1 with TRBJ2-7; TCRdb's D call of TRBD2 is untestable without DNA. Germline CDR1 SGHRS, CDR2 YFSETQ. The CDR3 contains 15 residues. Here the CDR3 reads CASSLRRTSGYEQYF.

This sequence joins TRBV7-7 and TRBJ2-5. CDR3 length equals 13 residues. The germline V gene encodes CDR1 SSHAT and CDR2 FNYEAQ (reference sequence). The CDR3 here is CASSLAAQETQYF.

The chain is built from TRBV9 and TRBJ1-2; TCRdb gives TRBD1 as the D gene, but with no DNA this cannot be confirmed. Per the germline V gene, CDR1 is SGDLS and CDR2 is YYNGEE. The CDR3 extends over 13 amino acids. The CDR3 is CASSGQSPYGYTF. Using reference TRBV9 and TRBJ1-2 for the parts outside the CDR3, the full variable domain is DSGVTQTPKHLITATGQRVTLRCSPRSGDLSVYWYQQSLDQGLQFLIQYYNGEERAKGNILERFSAQQFPDLHSELNLSSLELGDSALYFCASSGQSPYGYTFGSGTRLTVV.

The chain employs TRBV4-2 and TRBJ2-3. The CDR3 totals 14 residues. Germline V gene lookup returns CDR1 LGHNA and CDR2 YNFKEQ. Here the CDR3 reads CASSQERNRDTQYF.

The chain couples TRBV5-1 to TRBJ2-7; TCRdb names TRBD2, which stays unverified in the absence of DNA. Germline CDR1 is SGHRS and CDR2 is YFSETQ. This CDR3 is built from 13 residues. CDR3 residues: CASSWREGYEQYF.

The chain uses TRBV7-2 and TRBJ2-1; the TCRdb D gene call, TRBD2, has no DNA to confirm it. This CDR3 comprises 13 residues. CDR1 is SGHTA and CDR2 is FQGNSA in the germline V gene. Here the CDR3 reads CASSLGLAAKQFF.

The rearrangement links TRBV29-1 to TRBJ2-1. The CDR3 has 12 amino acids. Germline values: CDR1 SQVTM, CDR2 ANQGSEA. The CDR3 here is CSAKTNYNEQFF.

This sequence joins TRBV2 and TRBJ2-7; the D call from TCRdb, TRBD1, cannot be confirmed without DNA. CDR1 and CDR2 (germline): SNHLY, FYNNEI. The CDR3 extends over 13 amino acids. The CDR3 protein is CASQDRVTYEQYF.

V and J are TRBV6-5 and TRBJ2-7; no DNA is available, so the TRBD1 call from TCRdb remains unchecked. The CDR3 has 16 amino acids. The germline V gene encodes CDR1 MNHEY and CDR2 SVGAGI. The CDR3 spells CASSYLRQGGLGEQYF.

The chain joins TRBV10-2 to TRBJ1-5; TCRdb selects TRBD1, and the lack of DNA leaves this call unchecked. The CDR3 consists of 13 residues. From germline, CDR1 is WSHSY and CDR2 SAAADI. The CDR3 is CASQSQANQPQHF.

CDR3 protein: CASSQARTSGRASSYNEQFF. The rearrangement links TRBV4-1 to TRBJ2-1; TCRdb reports TRBD2, a call that lacks DNA to check it against. Germline CDR1 MGHRA, CDR2 YSYEKL. This CDR3 is built from 20 residues.

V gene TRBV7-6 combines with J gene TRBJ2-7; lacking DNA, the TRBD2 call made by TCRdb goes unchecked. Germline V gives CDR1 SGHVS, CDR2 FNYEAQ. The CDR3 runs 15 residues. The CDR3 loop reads CASSLGRPSPPEQYF.

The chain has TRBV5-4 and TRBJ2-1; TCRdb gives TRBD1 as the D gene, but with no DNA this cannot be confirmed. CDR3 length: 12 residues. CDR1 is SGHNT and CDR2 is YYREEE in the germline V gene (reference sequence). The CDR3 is CASSFDGTEQFF.

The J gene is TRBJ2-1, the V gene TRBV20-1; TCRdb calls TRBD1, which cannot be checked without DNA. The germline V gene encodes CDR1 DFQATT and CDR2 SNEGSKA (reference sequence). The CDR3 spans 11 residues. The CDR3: CSASLTGVGFF.

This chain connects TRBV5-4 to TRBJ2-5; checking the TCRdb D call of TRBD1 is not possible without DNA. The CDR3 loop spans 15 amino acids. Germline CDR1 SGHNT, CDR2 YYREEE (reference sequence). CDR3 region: CASSSTGWYQETQYF.